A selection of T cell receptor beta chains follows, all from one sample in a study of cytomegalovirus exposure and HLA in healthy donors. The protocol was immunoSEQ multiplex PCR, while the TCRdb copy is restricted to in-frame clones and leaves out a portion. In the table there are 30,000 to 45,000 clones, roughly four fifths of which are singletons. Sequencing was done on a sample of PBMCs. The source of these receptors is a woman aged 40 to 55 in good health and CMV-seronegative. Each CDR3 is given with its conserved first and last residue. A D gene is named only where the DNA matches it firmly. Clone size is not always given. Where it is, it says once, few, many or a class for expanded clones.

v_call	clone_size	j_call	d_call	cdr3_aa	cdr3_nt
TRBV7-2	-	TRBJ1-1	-	CASSDSVAVNTEAFF	TGTGCCAGCAGCGATTCGGTTGCGGTGAACACTGAAGCTTTCTTT
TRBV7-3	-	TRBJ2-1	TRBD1	CAGSPGTGSNDEQFF	TGTGCCGGCAGCCCCGGGACAGGGAGCAACGATGAGCAGTTCTTC
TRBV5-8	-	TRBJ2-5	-	CASSFPAGETQYF	TGTGCCAGCAGCTTTCCAGCAGGCGAGACCCAGTACTTC
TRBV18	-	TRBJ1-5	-	CASSPNDGSQHF	TGTGCCAGCTCACCCAACGACGGGTCTCAGCATTTT
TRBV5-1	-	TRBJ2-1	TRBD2	CASSLWTSGGENEQFF	TGCGCCAGCAGCCTCTGGACTAGCGGGGGGGAAAATGAGCAGTTCTTC
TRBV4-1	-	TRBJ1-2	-	CASSQTTSGFGYTF	TGCGCCAGCAGCCAGACCACCTCAGGGTTTGGCTACACCTTC
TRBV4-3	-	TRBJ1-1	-	CASRTNLNTEAFF	TGCGCCAGCAGGACTAACCTGAACACTGAAGCTTTCTTT
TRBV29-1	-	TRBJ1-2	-	CSAASGEYGYTF	TGCAGTGCAGCCTCGGGGGAGTATGGCTACACCTTC
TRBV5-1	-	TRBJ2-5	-	CASSLGTAEETQYF	TGCGCCAGCAGCTTGGGGACAGCCGAAGAGACCCAGTACTTC
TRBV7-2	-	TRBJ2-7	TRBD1	CASSLMGTGADEQYF	TGTGCCAGCAGCTTAATGGGGACAGGGGCTGACGAGCAGTACTTC
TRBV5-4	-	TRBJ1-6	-	CASSRAGHEGNSPLHF	TGTGCCAGCAGCCGAGCCGGACATGAAGGCAATTCACCCCTCCACTTT
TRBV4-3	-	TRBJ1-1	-	CASSQGRRGTEAFF	TGCGCCAGCAGCCAAGGGCGGCGAGGCACTGAAGCTTTCTTT
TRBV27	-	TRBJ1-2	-	CASSFGGSTYGYTF	TGTGCCAGCAGTTTCGGGGGGTCGACGTATGGCTACACCTTC
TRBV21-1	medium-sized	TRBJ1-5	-	CASLYRASQPQHF	TGTGCCAGCCTCTATCGAGCTTCCCAGCCCCAGCATTTT
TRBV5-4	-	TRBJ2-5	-	CASSSKEVHQETQYF	TGTGCCAGCAGTTCTAAGGAGGTGCACCAAGAGACCCAGTACTTC
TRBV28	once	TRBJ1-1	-	CASSPPQMNTEAFF	TGTGCCAGCAGTCCCCCCCAGATGAACACTGAAGCTTTCTTT
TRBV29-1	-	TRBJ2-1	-	CSVVGAPDGYNEQFF	TGCAGCGTTGTGGGGGCCCCAGACGGTTACAATGAGCAGTTCTTC
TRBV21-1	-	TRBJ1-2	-	CASSNTSYGYTF	TGTGCCAGCAGCAACACAAGCTATGGCTACACCTTC
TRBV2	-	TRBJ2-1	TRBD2	CASIWRGASSYNEQFF	TGTGCCAGCATCTGGCGGGGGGCTAGCTCCTACAATGAGCAGTTCTTC
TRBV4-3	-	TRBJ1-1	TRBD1	CASSPARQGNTEAFF	TGCGCCAGCAGCCCCGCCCGACAGGGAAACACTGAAGCTTTCTTT
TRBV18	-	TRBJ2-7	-	CASSPFGVSGLTCF	TGTGCCAGCTCACCATTTGGAGTGTCAGGGCTTACTTGTTTC
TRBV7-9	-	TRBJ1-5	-	CSSSSNNQPQHF	TGTTCCAGCAGCTCAAACAATCAGCCCCAGCATTTT
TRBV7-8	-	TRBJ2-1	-	CASSLGWQRNEQFF	TGTGCCAGCAGCTTAGGGTGGCAGCGCAATGAGCAGTTCTTC
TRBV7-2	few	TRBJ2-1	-	CASSFGWYNEQFF	TGTGCCAGCAGCTTCGGGTGGTACAATGAGCAGTTCTTC